A few counts support the clone carrying this TCR beta chain. Clones were sequenced by immunoSEQ multiplex PCR, and TCRdb holds only the in-frame ones, with some missing. Among 280,000 or so clones listed, less than 85% were seen once. Enrollees, about 18 to 100 years old, lived in 24 US areas. Participants had their cohort set by participant-reported clinical history. These data belong to a study of blood T cell repertoires in COVID-19. Study context: Whether acute or convalescent, the COVID-19 samples came from the United States, Italy and Spain. PBMCs, B-cell-depleted T cells, or T cells were the source of the cDNA or gDNA that made up the material.

Trimming took off 1 base at V and 1 base at J, with 7 bases between the two ends. Germline V gene lookup returns CDR1 KGHSH and CDR2 LQKENI. This CDR3 region has 14 residues. Sequenced sample: PBMCs or T cells enriched from blood (not recorded which). The source is a woman between 50 and 59 years old who had recovered from COVID-19. The chain employs TRBV18 and TRBJ1-1, with no clear D. The CDR3 DNA reads as TGTGCCAGCTCACCACGACACGAGAACACTGAAGCTTTCTTT. Protein product: CASSPRHENTEAFF.